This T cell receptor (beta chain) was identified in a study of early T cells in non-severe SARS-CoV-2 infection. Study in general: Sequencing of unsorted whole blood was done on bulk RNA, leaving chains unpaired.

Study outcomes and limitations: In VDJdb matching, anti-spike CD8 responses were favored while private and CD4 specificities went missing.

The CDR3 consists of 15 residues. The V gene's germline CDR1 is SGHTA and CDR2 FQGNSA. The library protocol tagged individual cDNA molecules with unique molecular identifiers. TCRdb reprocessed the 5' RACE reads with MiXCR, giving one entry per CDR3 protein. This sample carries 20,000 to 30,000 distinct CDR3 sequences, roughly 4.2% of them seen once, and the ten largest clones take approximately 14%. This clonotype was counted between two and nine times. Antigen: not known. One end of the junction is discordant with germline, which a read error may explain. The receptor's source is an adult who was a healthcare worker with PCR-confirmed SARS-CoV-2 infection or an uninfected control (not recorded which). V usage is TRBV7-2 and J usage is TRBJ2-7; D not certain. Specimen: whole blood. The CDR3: CASSLIVDPSHEQYF. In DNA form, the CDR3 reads TGTGCCAGCAGCTTAATAGTAGATCCCTCCCACGAGCAGTACTTC.